The entry below gives a single TCR beta chain sequence along with its context. Its antigen is unknown. cDNA came from roughly 0.47 to 1 ug RNA primed by random hexamers. TCR beta CDR3 was amplified by immunoSEQ multiplex PCR. This amplification extended across 54 Vbeta and 13 Jbeta segments. Using its own MiXCR run on the immunoSEQ multiplex PCR reads, TCRdb lists one record per CDR3 protein. Among 150,000 or so distinct CDR3 sequences, approximately 93% were seen once, and the ten largest hold about 0.086%. The data originate from a study of CD8 T cells in Susac syndrome. Germline CDR1 and CDR2: SQVTM and ANQGSEA. There are 12 residues in the CDR3. The V end lost 7 bases, the J end lost 5 bases, and 14 bases lay between the germline ends. Study outcomes and limitations: It was acknowledged by the study that relatively few individuals were included in its TCR sequencing and HLA analysis.

The receptor's source is a human donor with multiple sclerosis. The source material was CD4+ T cells from PBMCs. The V gene is TRBV29-1, the J gene TRBJ2-5; perhaps TRBD2 as D (6 bases). The CDR3 DNA reads as TGCAGCGAAGCAGGAGGAGGGGAGACCCAGTACTTC. Translation gives CSEAGGGETQYF.